A single sample gave rise to the 27 T cell receptor beta chains below, sequenced in a study of T cell responses to AZD1222 COVID-19 vaccine. TCRdb's copy holds only in-frame clones and misses some; the assay was immunoSEQ multiplex PCR. The repertoire holds some 100,000 clones, with around 87% as singletons. The specimen comprised peripheral blood, sampled on day 0 of MenACWY control vaccination. All receptors come from an adult in good health.

In this sample, this clone turned up a few times. The chain recombines TRBV25-1 with TRBJ2-1, with D perhaps TRBD2 (5 bases). The CDR3 spans 16 residues. The ends were cut back, 3 bases at V and 7 bases at J, with 19 bases in the middle. CDR1 MGHDK and CDR2 SYGVNS come from the germline V gene. CDR3 sequence: CASSDRGAAGRNEQFF. In nucleotides, the CDR3 is TGTGCCAGCAGTGACCGGGGTGCGGCGGGTCGGAATGAGCAGTTCTTC.

The rearrangement links TRBV10-3 to TRBJ2-3; D might be TRBD1 (6 bases). V was shortened by 6 bases and J by 6 bases, with 19 bases between the two germline ends. CDR3 length: 15 amino acids. Germline V lookup: CDR1 ENHRY, CDR2 SYGVKD. The CDR3 spells CAIRPSHMQGDTQYF. The CDR3 DNA sequence: TGTGCCATCAGACCTAGCCACATGCAGGGGGATACGCAGTATTTT.

The V and J genes are TRBV18 and TRBJ2-2; TRBD1 might be the D (6 bases). V was clipped by 4 bases and J by 2 bases, with 17 bases between them. This CDR3 has 17 amino acids. Germline V gene lookup returns CDR1 KGHSH and CDR2 LQKENI. This CDR3 reads CASSQNPPQGNTGELFF. The DNA for the CDR3 is TGTGCCAGCTCACAAAACCCTCCACAGGGAAACACCGGGGAGCTGTTTTTT.

This chain joins TRBV6-5 and TRBJ1-2; 7 nucleotides line up with TRBD1. There are 13 residues in the CDR3. After removal of 6 bases from V and 2 bases from J, the junction contained 3 bases not matched to a gene. From germline, CDR1 is MNHEY and CDR2 SVGAGI. This CDR3 reads CASSRRGNYGYTF. The CDR3, as DNA: TGTGCCAGCAGCCGCAGGGGGAACTATGGCTACACCTTC.

This clone has just one count. The chain links TRBV9 to TRBJ2-3; 7 nucleotides agree with TRBD2. V trimming: 0 bases; J trimming: 2 bases; junction bases outside the gene matches: 9. Per the germline V gene, CDR1 is SGDLS and CDR2 is YYNGEE. The CDR3 runs to 17 residues. For the CDR3, the DNA is TGTGCCAGCAGCGTAGGATCTCGACTAGCTGCCACAGATACGCAGTATTTT. It encodes CASSVGSRLAATDTQYF.

The CDR3 DNA reads TGTGCCAGCAGCCAAGAGCGGGTATCTAATGAAAAACTGTTTTTT. This gives the protein CASSQERVSNEKLFF. V is TRBV4-2 and J is TRBJ1-4; D remains ambiguous. The germline gives CDR1 LGHNA, CDR2 YNFKEQ. This CDR3 has 15 amino acids. With 0 bases removed from V and 3 bases from J, the gap between germline ends came to 8 bases.

The CDR3 is CASSISSGGEKLFF. Here the CDR3 DNA reads TGTGCCAGTAGTATATCCAGCGGGGGTGAAAAACTGTTTTTT. V and J are TRBV19 and TRBJ1-4; the D gene is possibly TRBD1 (5 bases). V was pared by 2 bases and J by 7 bases, with 11 bases between. The germline V gene has CDR1 LNHDA and CDR2 SQIVND (reference sequence). The CDR3 covers 14 residues.

V usage is TRBV7-9 and J usage is TRBJ2-7; D remains unclear. The CDR3 covers 15 residues. Per the germline V gene, CDR1 is SEHNR and CDR2 is FQNEAQ (reference sequence). The V end was cut by 1 base, the J end by 0 bases, with 10 bases between. The CDR3 protein is CASSLVPGSSYEQYF. Written as DNA, the CDR3 is TGTGCCAGCAGCTTAGTTCCAGGCAGCTCCTACGAGCAGTACTTC.

The V and J genes are TRBV10-3 and TRBJ2-7, with TRBD1 as a possible D gene (5 bases). This CDR3 is built from 14 residues. CDR1 and CDR2 from the germline V gene are ENHRY and SYGVKD. Trimming stripped 2 bases from V and 3 bases from J, with 11 bases between. CDR3 sequence: CAISERDRDYEQYF. The CDR3 DNA follows: TGTGCCATCAGTGAGAGAGACAGAGACTACGAGCAGTACTTC.

The chain uses TRBV7-8 and TRBJ2-7, with D uncertain. Trimming removed 5 bases from V and 0 bases from J, with 5 bases in between. Germline values: CDR1 SGHVS, CDR2 FQNEAQ. The CDR3 spans 12 residues. The DNA for the CDR3 is TGTGCCAGCAGCCTAAGCTCCTACGAGCAGTACTTC. It encodes CASSLSSYEQYF.

V usage is TRBV12-3 or TRBV12-4 and J usage is TRBJ1-2, with D possibly TRBD1 on 6 matching bases. The CDR3 is made up of 13 amino acids. V lost 6 bases and J 7 bases, leaving 15 bases between the germline ends. The CDR3 DNA reads TGTGCCAGCAGACCGGGGGCAGGTCGTGGCTACACCTTC. The encoded protein is CASRPGAGRGYTF.

The chain has TRBV4-1 and TRBJ1-2; 9 bases agree with TRBD1. V shed 5 bases and J 8 bases; nucleotides not matched to a gene: 9. The germline CDR1 and CDR2 sequences are MGHRA and YSYEKL. CDR3 length: 14 residues. The DNA for the CDR3 is TGCGCCAGCAGCTCTCCGGGACAGGGAGGCGGCTACACCTTC. It specifies CASSSPGQGGGYTF.

This chain joins TRBV20-1 and TRBJ1-4; D gene unclear. The germline gives CDR1 DFQATT, CDR2 SNEGSKA (reference sequence). CDR3 size: 11 residues. The V end was cut by 2 bases, the J end by 6 bases, with 4 bases between. The CDR3 region has the DNA TGCAGTGCTAGAAGGGATGAAAAACTGTTTTTT. It codes for CSARRDEKLFF.

The J gene is TRBJ2-3, the V gene TRBV9; TRBD1 might be the D (5 bases). V gave up 3 bases and J gave up 2 bases, with 16 bases separating them. CDR3 length: 16 amino acids. Per germline, CDR1 SGDLS and CDR2 YYNGEE. This CDR3 is CASSDIGQGYTDTQYF. As DNA, the CDR3 is TGTGCCAGCAGCGATATTGGGCAGGGTTACACAGATACGCAGTATTTT.

The CDR3 sequence: CASSAGATGELFF. In nucleotides, the CDR3 is TGTGCCAGCAGCGCGGGGGCCACCGGGGAGCTGTTTTTT. The chain couples TRBV28 to TRBJ2-2; TRBD2 might be the D (7 bases). CDR3 size: 13 residues. Trimming took off 6 bases at V and 4 bases at J, with 9 bases between the two ends. Germline assignment: CDR1 MDHEN and CDR2 SYDVKM.

This clone has a single count. The J gene is TRBJ2-1, the V gene TRBV4-3; perhaps TRBD2 as D (7 bases). Germline CDR1 is LGHNA and CDR2 is YSLEER. This CDR3 region has 15 residues. The V end was cut by 0 bases, the J end by 7 bases, with 13 bases between. As DNA, the CDR3 is TGCGCCAGCAGCCAAGATGTGGGGGGGCCGAATGAGCAGTTCTTC. It encodes CASSQDVGGPNEQFF.

In this sample, this clone turned up once. This chain uses TRBV10-3 with TRBJ2-7, with 9 nucleotides matching TRBD2. V lost 3 bases, J lost 0 bases, and 12 bases stayed unmatched. The CDR3 sequence is 18 residues long. In germline, CDR1 is ENHRY, CDR2 SYGVKD. The CDR3 loop reads CAISEWTSASFSSYEQYF. In nucleotides, the CDR3 is TGTGCCATCAGTGAATGGACTAGCGCTTCTTTTAGCTCCTACGAGCAGTACTTC.

The chain uses TRBV7-9 and TRBJ1-5; D is perhaps TRBD1 (5 bases). In germline, CDR1 is SEHNR, CDR2 FQNEAQ (reference sequence). The V end was cut by 6 bases, the J end by 4 bases, with 10 bases between. This CDR3 is built from 13 residues. The CDR3 protein is CASSWQGNQPQHF. CDR3 coding DNA: TGTGCCAGCAGTTGGCAGGGTAATCAGCCCCAGCATTTT.

This clone is a singleton in its sample. The CDR3 DNA follows: TGTGCCAGTACCCCGAGGGGAGCGGGGGATTACAATGAGCAGTTCTTC. It translates to CASTPRGAGDYNEQFF. The genes are TRBV19 and TRBJ2-1, with TRBD2 matching 8 bases. The CDR3 spans 16 residues. Germline CDR1 reads LNHDA; CDR2 reads SQIVND (reference sequence). V shed 7 bases and J 4 bases; nucleotides not matched to a gene: 12.

The chain couples TRBV24-1 to TRBJ1-2, with D perhaps TRBD1 (5 bases). Germline V CDR1 and CDR2: KGHDR, SFDVKD. The V and J ends lost 5 bases and 8 bases respectively, with 14 bases between them. This CDR3 spans 13 amino acids. The CDR3 DNA follows: TGTGCCACCAGTGCCTCCCCAGGGTCGGGCTACACCTTC. It codes for CATSASPGSGYTF.

About this clone itself: One junction end does not reproduce the germline sequence, and a read error may be involved. This rearrangement joins TRBV6-5 to TRBJ1-6, with 11 bases identical to TRBD1. The CDR3 has 16 amino acids. The germline gives CDR1 MNHEY, CDR2 SVGAGI. This chain's CDR3 is CASSHSGGQGVSPLHF. DNA of the CDR3: TGTGCCAGCAGTCACTCAGGGGGACAGGGGGTCTCACCCCTCCACTTT.

The J gene is TRBJ1-1, the V gene TRBV11-3, with unresolved D. Trimming pared 4 bases from V and 8 bases from J, leaving 11 bases between. CDR3 length: 12 residues. The V gene's germline CDR1 is SGHNT and CDR2 YENEEA. In nucleotides, the CDR3 is TGTGCCAGCAGCTCCTTTGGTTCGGAAGCTTTCTTT. It yields the protein CASSSFGSEAFF.

J is TRBJ2-1 and V is TRBV7-2; the D gene could be TRBD1 or TRBD2 (5 bases each). This CDR3 is 15 amino acids long. CDR1 SGHTA and CDR2 FQGNSA come from the germline V gene. Trimming removed 1 base at V and 5 bases at J, with 12 bases between. Written as DNA, the CDR3 is TGTGCCAGCAGCTTAGGACGGGGCGCTAACAATGAGCAGTTCTTC. Protein product: CASSLGRGANNEQFF.

The rearrangement links TRBV6-7 to TRBJ2-7; 7 positions match TRBD2. TRBV6-7 is filed as an ORF, its function uncertain. The trim removed 7 bases at V and 2 bases at J, leaving 2 bases unmatched. The CDR3 runs to 12 residues. The CDR3 reads CASIAGAYEQYF. The CDR3 DNA reads TGTGCCAGCATAGCGGGTGCCTACGAGCAGTACTTC.

The rearrangement joins TRBV10-3 to TRBJ2-5, with TRBD1 matching over 8 bases. The V and J ends lost 6 bases and 5 bases, in that order; junction bases with no gene match: 5. Germline-derived CDR1 and CDR2 are ENHRY and SYGVKD. There are 13 residues in the CDR3. The CDR3 nucleotides are TGTGCCATCAGGGACAGGGTAGGGGAGACCCAGTACTTC. It codes for CAIRDRVGETQYF.

CDR3 nucleotides: TGTGCCAGCAGCTTAAATAGGAACACTGAAGCTTTCTTT. Protein product: CASSLNRNTEAFF. The chain is built from TRBV7-2 and TRBJ1-1; D remains unclear. Trimming took 2 bases from V and 1 from J, leaving 5 bases between them. Looked up from germline, CDR1 is SGHTA and CDR2 is FQGNSA. This CDR3 is built from 13 residues.

The chain links TRBV5-6 to TRBJ1-6, with D tentatively TRBD1 (6 bases). V shed 2 bases and J shed 7 bases, with 10 bases lying between them. The length of the CDR3 is 14 residues. Germline CDR1 SGHDT, CDR2 YYEEEE. The CDR3 loop reads CASSFYRVNSPLHF. The CDR3 DNA reads TGTGCCAGCAGCTTCTACAGGGTGAATTCACCCCTCCACTTT.